This T cell receptor (beta chain) was sequenced for a study of OX40 agonist ivuxolimab in advanced cancers. Study details: A history of anti-PD-1, anti-PD-L1 or anti-CTLA-4 therapy was acceptable, and around 36% had some.

Patients with a history of autoimmune disease or on systemic immunosuppression were excluded. The repertoire was sequenced with immunoSEQ multiplex PCR; TCRdb's copy has only in-frame clones and lacks some. The sample gives around 66,000 clones, about nine tenths of which show up once; roughly 20% is in the top ten. This clone was picked up a small number of times. Its antigen is undetermined. With 8 bases removed from V and 2 bases from J, the gap between germline ends came to 12 bases. This CDR3 is built from 13 residues. Looked up from germline, CDR1 is MNHEY and CDR2 is SVGAGI. Findings of the study overall: Determination of antigen specificity was not performed for the expanded peripheral T cells. Partial responders dosed at 0.1-3.0 mg/kg displayed clonal expansion ranking among the lowest.

The source of this sequence is an adult with an advanced solid tumor such as melanoma, head and neck, liver or kidney cancer. The V gene is TRBV6-5, the J gene TRBJ1-1; D is uncertain. This material consisted of CD4+ or CD8+ T cells sorted from blood, taken in a trial of the OX40 agonist ivuxolimab. In DNA form, the CDR3 reads TGTGCCAGCGGGGAGGGCCTAAACACTGAAGCTTTCTTT. It codes for CASGEGLNTEAFF.